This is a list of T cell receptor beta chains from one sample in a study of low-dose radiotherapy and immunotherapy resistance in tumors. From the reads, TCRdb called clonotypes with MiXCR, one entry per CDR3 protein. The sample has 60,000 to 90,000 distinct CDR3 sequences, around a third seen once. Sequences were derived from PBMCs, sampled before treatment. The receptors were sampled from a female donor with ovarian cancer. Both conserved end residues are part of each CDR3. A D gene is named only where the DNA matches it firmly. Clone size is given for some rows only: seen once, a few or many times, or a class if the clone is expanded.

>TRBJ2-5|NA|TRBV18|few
TGTGCCAGCTCACCACCGTCCGGGACTCGGCAGACCCAGTACTTC
CASSPPSGTRQTQYF
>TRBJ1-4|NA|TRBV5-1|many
TGCGCCAGCAGCTTGGTGAGCGGGCAGTATGAAAAACTGTTTTTT
CASSLVSGQYEKLFF
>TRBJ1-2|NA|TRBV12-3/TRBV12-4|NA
TGTGCCAGCAGGCCCGACACCTACTATGGCTACACCTTC
CASRPDTYYGYTF
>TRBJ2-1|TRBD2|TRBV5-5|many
TGTGCCAGCAGCTATTCAGCGGGATTCTCGGGGATTGAGCAGTTCTTC
CASSYSAGFSGIEQFF
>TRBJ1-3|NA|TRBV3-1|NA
TGTGCCAGCAGCCAAGATTACAGTGCCTCTGGAAACACCATATATTTT
CASSQDYSASGNTIYF
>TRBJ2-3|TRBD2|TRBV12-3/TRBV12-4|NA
TGTGCCAGCAGTTTGACGGCTAGCGGGAATACGCAGTATTTT
CASSLTASGNTQYF
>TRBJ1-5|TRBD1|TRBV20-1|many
TGCAGTGCTAAGCCCGGGACAGGGCACAATCAGCCCCAGCATTTT
CSAKPGTGHNQPQHF
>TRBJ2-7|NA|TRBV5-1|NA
TGCGCCAGCAGCTTGGATTTTTTGTACGAGCAGTACTTC
CASSLDFLYEQYF
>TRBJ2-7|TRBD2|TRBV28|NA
TGTGCCAGCAGTTTGTTTAGCGGGGTTAGCTCCTACGAGCAGTACTTC
CASSLFSGVSSYEQYF
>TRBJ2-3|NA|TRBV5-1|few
TGCGCCAGCAGCTTGGATGGTATCGCGCAGTATTTT
CASSLDGIAQYF
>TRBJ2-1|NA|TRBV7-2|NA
TGTGCCAGCAGCTCCCCTGGCGGGGGCCGCTACAATGAGCAGCTCTTC
CASSSPGGGRYNEQLF
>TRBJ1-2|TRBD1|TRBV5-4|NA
TGTGCCAGCAGCCCCCGGACAGGGGGCCGCTACACCTTC
CASSPRTGGRYTF
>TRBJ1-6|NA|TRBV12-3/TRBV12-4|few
TGTGCCAGCAACTCTGGCGGGGGTTCACCCCTCCACTTT
CASNSGGGSPLHF
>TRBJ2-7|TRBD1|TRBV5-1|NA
TGCGCCAGCAGCTTCCAACCGGGACAGGGCCCCAAGCAGTACTTC
CASSFQPGQGPKQYF
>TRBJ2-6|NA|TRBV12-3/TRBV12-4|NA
TGTGCCAGCACCCCATCTGGGGCCAACGTCCTGACTTTC
CASTPSGANVLTF
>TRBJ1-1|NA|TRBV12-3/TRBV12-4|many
TGTGCCAGCAGTTACCGGGCCTGGGACACTGAAGCTTTCTTT
CASSYRAWDTEAFF
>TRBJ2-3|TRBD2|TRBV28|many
TGTGCCAGCAGTTTCGGTAGCGGGGGCCACAACACAGATACGCAGTATTTT
CASSFGSGGHNTDTQYF
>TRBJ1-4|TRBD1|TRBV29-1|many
TGCAGCGTTGAACCCCCGACAGGGCGGAGTGAAAAACTGTTTTTT
CSVEPPTGRSEKLFF
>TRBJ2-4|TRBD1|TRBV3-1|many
TGTGCCAGCAGCCCCAAAGGACAGGGGCTAGCCAAAAACATTCAGTACTTC
CASSPKGQGLAKNIQYF
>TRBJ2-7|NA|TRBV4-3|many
TGCGCCAGCAGCCAAACCGGCGGGGCGAGCTCCTACGAGCAGTACTTC
CASSQTGGASSYEQYF
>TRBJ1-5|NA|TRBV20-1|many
TGCAGTGCTAGAGAAAGTGGTCCTGGGATAGGGCCCCAGCATTTT
CSARESGPGIGPQHF
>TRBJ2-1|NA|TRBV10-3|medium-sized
TGTGCCATCAGTTCCTTCACCCAGGACGGGGATGAGCAGTTCTTC
CAISSFTQDGDEQFF
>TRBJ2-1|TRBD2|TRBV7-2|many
TGTGCCAGCAGCCTCCTGATAGCGGGAGGCGGGCATGAGCAGTTCTTC
CASSLLIAGGGHEQFF
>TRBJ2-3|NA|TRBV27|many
TGTGCCAGCAGTTTATTAGGTGGGAGACTGGCAGATACGCAGTATTTT
CASSLLGGRLADTQYF
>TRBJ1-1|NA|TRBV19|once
TGTGCCAGTACCCCGGGACCCGCAGGTACTGAAGCTTTCTTT
CASTPGPAGTEAFF
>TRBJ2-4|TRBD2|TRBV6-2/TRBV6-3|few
TGTGCCAGCAGTCCCGCCTCGGGCCTAGCGGGAGCTTTTGCCAAAAACATTCAGTACTTC
CASSPASGLAGAFAKNIQYF
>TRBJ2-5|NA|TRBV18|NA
TGTGCCAGCTCCCAAACGGGGACTCCTAAAGAGACCCAGTACTTC
CASSQTGTPKETQYF
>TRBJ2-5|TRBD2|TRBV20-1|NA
TGCAGTGCTAGAGAAGCGGGAGGTTTCCAAGAGACCCAGTACTTC
CSAREAGGFQETQYF
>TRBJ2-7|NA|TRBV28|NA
TGTGCCACCCTGTTGTCTTCGGGACACGCTTCGTACTTC
CATLLSSGHASYF
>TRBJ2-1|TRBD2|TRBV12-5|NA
TGTGCTAGTGGAATCACCGGGACTAGCGGGAGAGTCCTCTCGGGGAATGAGCAGTTCTTC
CASGITGTSGRVLSGNEQFF
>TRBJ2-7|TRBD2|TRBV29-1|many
TGCAGCGTTGAAGAGCTGACTAGCCCGGAGCAGTACTTC
CSVEELTSPEQYF
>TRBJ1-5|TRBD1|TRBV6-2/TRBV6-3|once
TGTGCCAGCAGTGGCACAAAGGACAGGGGCCGGCAGCCCCAGCATTTT
CASSGTKDRGRQPQHF
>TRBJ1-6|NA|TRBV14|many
TGTGCCAGCAGCCAAGACTTGACTCGGTGGGGTTCACCCCTCCACTTT
CASSQDLTRWGSPLHF
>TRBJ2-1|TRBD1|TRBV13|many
TGTGCCAGCAGACCGGACAGGACCAATGAGCAGTTCTTC
CASRPDRTNEQFF
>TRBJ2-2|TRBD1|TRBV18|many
TGTGCCAGCTCACCCAGCCGACAGGGCCCCGGGGAGCTGTTTTTT
CASSPSRQGPGELFF
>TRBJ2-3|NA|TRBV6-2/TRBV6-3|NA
TGTGACAGCAAGGGGTCCACAGATACGCAGTATTTT
CDSKGSTDTQYF
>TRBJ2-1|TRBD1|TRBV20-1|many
TGCAGTGCTGCCGGACAGGGGATTAACAATGAGCAGTTCTTC
CSAAGQGINNEQFF
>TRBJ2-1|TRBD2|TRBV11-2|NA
TGTGCCAGCAGCCATGAGGGACTAGCGGGGCACAATGAGCAGTTCTTC
CASSHEGLAGHNEQFF
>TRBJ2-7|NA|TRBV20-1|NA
TGCAGTGCTAGAAATAGCGGCTCCTACGAGCAGTACTTC
CSARNSGSYEQYF
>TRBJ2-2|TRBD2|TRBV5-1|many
TGCGCCAGCAGCTTCGGCGGGAGGGGTGCGAACACCGGGGAGCTGTTTTTT
CASSFGGRGANTGELFF
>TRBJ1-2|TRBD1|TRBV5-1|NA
TGCGCCAGCAGGCAGGGGGCATCGGAAGGCTACACCTTC
CASRQGASEGYTF
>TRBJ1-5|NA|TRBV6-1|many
TGTGCCAGCAGTGAAGTTGACAGCCATAGCAATCAGCCCCAGCATTTT
CASSEVDSHSNQPQHF
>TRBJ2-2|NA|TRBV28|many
TGTGCCACCGCCCAGGGCGCGGAGCTGTTTTTT
CATAQGAELFF
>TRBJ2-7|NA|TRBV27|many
TGTGCCAGCAGAGGAAAGTCTCTATTGATCTACGAGCAGTACTTC
CASRGKSLLIYEQYF
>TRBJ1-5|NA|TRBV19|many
TGTGCCAGTAGAGACAGCCACAATCAGCCCCAGCATTTT
CASRDSHNQPQHF
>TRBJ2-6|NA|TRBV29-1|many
TGCAGCGTTGAGGGTTCTGGGGCCAACGTCCTGACTTTC
CSVEGSGANVLTF
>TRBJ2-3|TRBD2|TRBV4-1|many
TGCGCCAGCAGCCAAGGCAATGCGGGGGGCACAGATACGCAGTATTTT
CASSQGNAGGTDTQYF
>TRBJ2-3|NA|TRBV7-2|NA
TGTGCCAGCAGCTTAGCCATAGGGGTTGCAGATACGCAGTATTTT
CASSLAIGVADTQYF
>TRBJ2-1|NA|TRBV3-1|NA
TGTGCCAGCAGCCAAGGGCGGGGCGATGAGCAGTTCTTC
CASSQGRGDEQFF
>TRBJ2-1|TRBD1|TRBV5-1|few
TGCGCCAGCAGCGGGCCGGGACAGGCAATACCCAATGAGCAGTTCTTC
CASSGPGQAIPNEQFF
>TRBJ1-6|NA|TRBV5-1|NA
TGCGCCTGCCGACAGACGATCAATTCACCCCTCCACTTT
CACRQTINSPLHF
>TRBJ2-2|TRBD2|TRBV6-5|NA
TGTGCCAGCAGGCTGACTAGCGGGACCGGGGAGCTGTTTTTT
CASRLTSGTGELFF
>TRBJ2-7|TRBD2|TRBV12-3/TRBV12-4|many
TGTGCCAGCAGTTTTCTTTGGGCGGGGGGCGCCTACGAGCAGTACTTC
CASSFLWAGGAYEQYF
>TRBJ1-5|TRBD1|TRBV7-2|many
TGTGCCAGCAGCTTATGGGACAGAACGAATCAGCCCCAGCATTTT
CASSLWDRTNQPQHF
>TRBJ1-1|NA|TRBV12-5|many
TGTGCTAGTGGTTTGTCCGGAGGAACCACTGAAGCTTTCTTT
CASGLSGGTTEAFF
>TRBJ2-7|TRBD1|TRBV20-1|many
TGCAGTGCAACGGACAGGGGTATCCACGAGCAGTACTTC
CSATDRGIHEQYF
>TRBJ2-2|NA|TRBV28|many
TGTGCCAGCAGTTCCGCGGGGTCCGGGGAGCTGTTTTTT
CASSSAGSGELFF
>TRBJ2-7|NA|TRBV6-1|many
TGTGCCAGCAGTGCATCGCCGGGGTCCTTCTACGAGCAGTACTTC
CASSASPGSFYEQYF
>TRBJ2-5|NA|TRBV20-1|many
TGCAGTGCTAGAAAGGTCGGAACCCAAGAGACCCAGTACTTC
CSARKVGTQETQYF
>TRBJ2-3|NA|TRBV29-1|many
TGCAGCGTTGGGGGGGCACGCGATACGCAGTATTTT
CSVGGARDTQYF